The 28 T cell receptor beta chains listed next were all sequenced from one sample in a study of control samples from healthy donors and cancer patients. This table comes from immunoSEQ multiplex PCR, and its TCRdb copy is limited to in-frame clones, with some not included. The repertoire holds some 94,000 clones, roughly 89% seen once, with roughly a tenth in the top ten. Sequenced material: PBMCs. These TCRs come from a woman aged 50 to 65 with colorectal cancer.

The chain has TRBV6-9 and TRBJ2-7; 10 positions match TRBD1. Per the germline V gene, CDR1 is MNHGY and CDR2 is SVAAGI. V was pared by 4 bases and J by 4 bases, with 7 bases of the junction left unmatched. This CDR3 comprises 15 residues. CDR3: CASSCWDRGVYEQYV. As DNA, the CDR3 is TGTGCCAGCAGTTGCTGGGACAGGGGCGTTTACGAGCAGTACGTC.

The V call is TRBV18, the J call TRBJ2-7; 7 nucleotides align to TRBD2. The CDR3 extends over 16 amino acids. The junction had 9 bases not matched to a gene; V was cut back by 1 base and J by 3 bases. Germline lookup yields CDR1 KGHSH and CDR2 LQKENI. CDR3 DNA sequence: TGTGCCAGCTCACCACAGGGGCGCGGGGAGGGCTACGAGCAGTACGTC. Translated: CASSPQGRGEGYEQYV.

This chain connects TRBV2 to TRBJ2-3, with D possibly being TRBD1 or TRBD2 (5 bases each). This CDR3 has 15 amino acids. The V end was cut by 5 bases, the J end by 4 bases, with 16 bases between. Germline V gives CDR1 SNHLY, CDR2 FYNNEI. Here the CDR3 DNA reads TGTGCCAGCAGTTCGGGTTCAGGGAGATCAGATACGCAGTATTTT. This translates into CASSSGSGRSDTQYF.

V is TRBV7-3 and J is TRBJ2-5; the D gene is possibly TRBD1 (6 bases). V shed 5 bases and J shed 1 base, with 11 bases lying between them. Germline loops: CDR1 SGHTA, CDR2 FQGTGA. This CDR3 has 14 amino acids. CDR3 DNA sequence: TGTGCCAGCAGCGTTACAGGGACCCAAGAGACCCAGTACTTC. As protein: CASSVTGTQETQYF.

V and J are TRBV5-6 and TRBJ1-2; TRBD1 matches 12 bases. V was clipped by 5 bases and J by 8 bases; unmatched bases: 7. The CDR3 contains 14 residues. Germline loops: CDR1 SGHDT, CDR2 YYEEEE. CDR3 region: CASRAGTGGWGYTF. CDR3 bases: TGTGCCAGCAGAGCCGGGACAGGGGGCTGGGGCTACACCTTC.

This clone appeared a single time. The chain has TRBV9 and TRBJ1-4; 9 nucleotides line up with TRBD1. V gave up 3 bases and J gave up 3 bases; unmatched junction bases: 18. This CDR3 is 20 amino acids long. Germline CDR1 is SGDLS and CDR2 is YYNGEE. DNA for the CDR3: TGTGCCAGCAGCGCACCGGGACAGGGATGGGCGGGGTTTCCTAATGAAAAACTGTTTTTT. Amino acids: CASSAPGQGWAGFPNEKLFF.

This chain joins TRBV6-4 and TRBJ1-1; D is unclear. V gave up 0 bases and J gave up 5 bases, with 13 bases separating them. The CDR3 contains 15 residues. CDR1 is MRHNA, CDR2 SNTAGT, per germline. CDR3 sequence (DNA): TGTGCCAGCAGTGACTCCGCAGAGGGAGGGACTGAAGCTTTCTTT. It yields the protein CASSDSAEGGTEAFF.

This chain links TRBV5-6 with TRBJ1-1; D unclear. Trimming stripped 0 bases from V and 3 bases from J, with 0 bases between. CDR1 and CDR2 from the germline V gene are SGHDT and YYEEEE. This CDR3 is built from 11 residues. The DNA of the CDR3 is TGTGCCAGCAGCTTGGACACTGAAGCTTTCTTT. Translating it yields CASSLDTEAFF.

The genes are TRBV7-3 and TRBJ2-7; the D call may be TRBD1 or TRBD2 (5 bases each). V was cut by 2 bases and J by 1 base, with 12 bases left in between. The germline V gene encodes CDR1 SGHTA and CDR2 FQGTGA. There are 15 residues in the CDR3. Written as DNA, the CDR3 is TGTGCCAGCAGCTTAGGGACCCACTTTTCCTACGAGCAGTACGTC. Its protein product is CASSLGTHFSYEQYV.

The genes are TRBV9 and TRBJ2-3; D gene ambiguous. Per germline, CDR1 SGDLS and CDR2 YYNGEE. Trimming shortened V by 2 bases and J by 1 base, and 8 bases separated the two germline ends. CDR3 length: 14 amino acids. Written as DNA, the CDR3 is TGTGCCAGCAGCGTCGATCTCCGCACAGATACGCAGTATTTT. Protein product: CASSVDLRTDTQYF.

The table lists this clone with a few counts. V usage is TRBV7-9 and J usage is TRBJ1-1; tentative D call: TRBD1 (5 bases). The V gene lost 0 bases and the J gene lost 0 bases, with 8 bases spanning the gap. Germline V gene sequence: CDR1 SEHNR, CDR2 FQNEAQ (reference sequence). The CDR3 length is 15 residues. The CDR3 nucleotides read TGTGCCAGCAGCTTAGCAGGGGCCGTGAACACTGAAGCTTTCTTT. Protein sequence: CASSLAGAVNTEAFF.

The genes are TRBV3-1 (or the pseudogene TRBV3-2) and TRBJ2-5; 7 nucleotides align to TRBD2. This CDR3 contains 15 residues. Germline-derived CDR1 and CDR2 are LGHDT and YNNKEL (reference sequence). Trimming removed 4 bases from V and 3 bases from J; junction bases left unmatched: 8. The CDR3 reads CASSLVGGEKETQYF. As DNA, the CDR3 is TGTGCCAGCAGCCTCGTGGGAGGGGAAAAAGAGACCCAGTACTTC.

This clone has just one count. The rearrangement uses TRBV3-1 (or the pseudogene TRBV3-2) and TRBJ1-2; 7 nucleotides align to TRBD1. V trimming: 2 bases; J trimming: 7 bases; junction bases outside the gene matches: 10. Germline assignment: CDR1 LGHDT and CDR2 YNNKEL (reference sequence). The CDR3 is 15 amino acids. In nucleotides, the CDR3 is TGTGCCAGCAGCCAAAAAGGAGGGGGCGGGAGTGGCTACACCTTC. This translates into CASSQKGGGGSGYTF.

The chain links TRBV3-1 (or the pseudogene TRBV3-2) to TRBJ1-2; no clear D gene. The germline V gene encodes CDR1 LGHDT and CDR2 YNNKEL (reference sequence). The CDR3 has 14 amino acids. The V gene lost 1 base and the J gene lost 8 bases, with 14 bases spanning the gap. The CDR3 DNA sequence: TGTGCCAGCAGCCAAGTGCAGCCCCCCCCCGGCTACACCTTC. Amino acids: CASSQVQPPPGYTF.

The gene calls are TRBV7-9 and TRBJ1-3; 7 positions agree with TRBD1. This CDR3 has 16 residues. The ends lost 2 bases at V and 3 bases at J; junction bases unmatched: 7. The V gene's germline CDR1 is SEHNR and CDR2 FQNEAQ (reference sequence). The CDR3 bases are TGTGCCAGCAGCTTAAGCTCGGACAGGCTTGGAAACACCATATATTTT. This gives the protein CASSLSSDRLGNTIYF. The full variable domain, in which reference TRBV7-9 and TRBJ1-3 provide the parts outside the CDR3, is DTGVSQNPRHKITKRGQNVTFRCDPISEHNRLYWYRQTLGQGPEFLTYFQNEAQLEKSRLLSDRFSAERPKGSFSTLEIQRTEQGDSAMYLCASSLSSDRLGNTIYFGEGSWLTVV.

The chain links TRBV12-3 or TRBV12-4 to TRBJ2-1; possible D gene TRBD1, 5 bases. V lost 4 bases and J 6 bases, leaving 10 bases between the germline ends. The CDR3 totals 13 residues. The CDR3 sequence is CASSSTGANEQFF. CDR3 in DNA: TGTGCCAGCAGTTCAACAGGCGCCAATGAGCAGTTCTTC.

This clone was detected once. The CDR3 DNA reads TGCGCCAGCAGCCAAGATTGGGGGGCATCGCCGAGGGGCTACACCTTC. This encodes CASSQDWGASPRGYTF. J is TRBJ1-2 and V is TRBV4-3; D might be TRBD1 (6 bases). The CDR3 loop spans 16 amino acids. Trimming removed 0 bases at V and 8 bases at J, with 19 bases between. CDR1 LGHNA and CDR2 YSLEER come from the germline V gene.

The chain links TRBV5-6 to TRBJ2-1; D possibly matches TRBD1 or TRBD2 (5 bases each). The CDR3 consists of 16 residues. The V and J ends lost 0 bases and 2 bases respectively, with 12 bases between them. Looked up from germline, CDR1 is SGHDT and CDR2 is YYEEEE. The CDR3 sequence is CASSLGGNSPYNEQFF. As DNA, the CDR3 is TGTGCCAGCAGCTTGGGGGGGAACAGCCCCTACAATGAGCAGTTCTTC.

V is TRBV9 and J is TRBJ2-1; TRBD2 agrees at 14 bases. Trimming at V came to 4 bases and at J to 4 bases, leaving 7 bases not matched to a gene. The CDR3 spans 17 residues. CDR1 is SGDLS and CDR2 is YYNGEE in the germline V gene. The CDR3 protein is CASSSGLAGGGYNEQFF. Here the CDR3 DNA reads TGTGCCAGCAGCTCTGGACTAGCGGGGGGCGGGTACAATGAGCAGTTCTTC.

The V gene is TRBV6-5, the J gene TRBJ1-2; D perhaps matches TRBD1 (6 bases). V was cut by 4 bases and J by 4 bases, with 16 bases left in between. Germline V CDR1 and CDR2: MNHEY, SVGAGI. This CDR3 has 15 amino acids. The CDR3 reads CASSFDRFLSYGYTF. The CDR3 coding sequence is TGTGCCAGCAGTTTCGACAGGTTCCTAAGCTATGGCTACACCTTC.

The rearrangement links TRBV7-9 to TRBJ2-3; no reliable D call. The CDR3 totals 13 residues. Trimming took off 4 bases at V and 1 base at J, with 6 bases between the two ends. In germline, CDR1 is SEHNR, CDR2 FQNEAQ (reference sequence). The CDR3: CASSSGGTDTQYF. The CDR3 DNA sequence: TGTGCCAGCAGCTCTGGCGGCACAGATACGCAGTATTTT.

This clone was seen just once. This rearrangement joins TRBV7-9 to TRBJ2-7, with 10 bases lining up with TRBD1. V was clipped by 5 bases and J by 5 bases; unmatched bases: 6. This CDR3 spans 14 amino acids. The germline CDR1 and CDR2 sequences are SEHNR and FQNEAQ (reference sequence). CDR3 sequence reads: CASSAGDRGNEQYV. CDR3 bases: TGTGCCAGCAGCGCGGGGGACAGGGGCAACGAGCAGTACGTC.

The rearrangement links TRBV2 to TRBJ1-3; 7 bases align to TRBD1. The CDR3 length is 15 residues. V shed 4 bases, J shed 0 bases, and the junction held 3 bases outside the gene matches. Per germline, CDR1 SNHLY and CDR2 FYNNEI. The CDR3 here is CASSADRASGNTIYF. The CDR3 DNA reads as TGTGCCAGCAGTGCTGACAGGGCCTCTGGAAACACCATATATTTT.

This clone was detected a few times. This rearrangement joins TRBV5-3 to TRBJ1-2, with 8 bases identical to TRBD1. TRBV5-3 is sorted into the ORF group, with uncertain function. CDR3 length equals 18 residues. V trimming: 4 bases; J trimming: 0 bases; junction bases outside the gene matches: 14. CDR3 protein: CARSTEGQGALSNYGYTF. In DNA, the CDR3 is TGTGCCAGAAGCACTGAAGGACAGGGCGCCCTATCTAACTATGGCTACACCTTC.

The chain recombines TRBV11-3 with TRBJ2-2; unclear D gene. The V gene lost 5 bases and the J gene lost 7 bases, with 11 bases spanning the gap. Germline CDR1 SGHNT, CDR2 YENEEA. This CDR3 region has 13 residues. CDR3 region: CASSLSSGGELFF. CDR3 coding DNA: TGTGCCAGCAGCCTTTCTTCTGGCGGGGAGCTGTTTTTT.

This chain uses TRBV29-1 with TRBJ1-1; possibly TRBD1 for D (5 bases). Germline assignment: CDR1 SQVTM and CDR2 ANQGSEA. CDR3 length: 15 residues. Trimming removed 0 bases from V and 4 bases from J, with 15 bases in between. The CDR3 loop is CSVEDSRGSSTEAFF. CDR3 bases: TGCAGCGTTGAAGATTCAAGGGGCTCGAGCACTGAAGCTTTCTTT.

This sequence joins TRBV19 and TRBJ2-4; D not certain. Trimming took 6 bases from V and 0 from J, leaving 12 bases between them. CDR3 length: 15 residues. CDR1 LNHDA and CDR2 SQIVND come from the germline V gene (reference sequence). The CDR3 spells CASSPSGLAKNIQYF. The CDR3 DNA reads TGTGCCAGTAGCCCATCTGGGCTAGCCAAAAACATTCAGTACTTC. Together with reference TRBV19 and TRBJ2-4, the CDR3 gives the full variable domain: DGGITQSPKYLFRKEGQNVTLSCEQNLNHDAMYWYRQDPGQGLRLIYYSQIVNDFQKGDIAEGYSVSREKKESFPLTVTSAQKNPTAFYLCASSPSGLAKNIQYFGAGTRLSVL.

The chain carries TRBV12-2 and TRBJ1-5. TRBV12-2 is noted as a pseudogene. This CDR3 is built from 17 residues. CDR3 sequence: CASRLDLRRLSNQPQHF. The CDR3 DNA is TGTGCAAGTCGCTTAGACTTAAGGAGACTTAGCAATCAGCCCCAGCATTTT.